These T cell receptor beta chains were read from a single sample in a study of chronic HIV infection and antiretroviral therapy. TCRdb fed the 5' RACE reads into MiXCR, producing one record per CDR3 protein. The sample consists of more than 25,000 distinct CDR3 sequences, 7% to 10% of them appearing once. Sequenced sample: peripheral blood. These TCRs come from an adult who had HIV and had not received antiretroviral therapy, or was an uninfected healthy control (not recorded which). The CDR3 runs from the conserved cysteine through the conserved F or W.

J | V | CDR3
TRBJ2-7 | TRBV29-1 | CSVGGGTPPYEQYF
TRBJ1-1 | TRBV10-3 | CAIGGDRVGSEAFF
TRBJ1-4 | TRBV4-1 | CASSQDWGATNEKLFF
TRBJ2-3 | TRBV9 | CASSSPSTGGFPDTQYF
TRBJ2-1 | TRBV6-6 | CASSRTGDPYNEQFF
TRBJ1-1 | TRBV5-1 | CASSRDGEAFF
TRBJ2-3 | TRBV20-1 | CSASATSGRARDTQYF
TRBJ2-7 | TRBV29-1 | CSVERTGSYEQYF
TRBJ1-6 | TRBV27 | CASSLWPGRNSPLHF
TRBJ2-3 | TRBV6-2/TRBV6-3 | CASSQVTLGTDTQYF
TRBJ2-5 | TRBV4-1 | CASSQGSGQNIQETQYF
TRBJ1-1 | TRBV12-3/TRBV12-4 | CASSLWAGSMNTEAFF
TRBJ2-2 | TRBV7-9 | CASSLDLGRLNTGELFF
TRBJ2-2 | TRBV5-5 | CASRGTGATGELFF
TRBJ1-6 | TRBV9 | CASSVAGADSPLHF
TRBJ2-7 | TRBV29-1 | CSVGGRTGLYEQYF
TRBJ1-2 | TRBV6-5 | CASKYRRTLANYGYTF
TRBJ2-7 | TRBV15 | CATSRGHPTYEQYF
TRBJ2-1 | TRBV21-1 | CASSKESLEQFF
TRBJ2-7 | TRBV4-1 | CASSQDARAYEQYF
TRBJ1-1 | TRBV29-1 | CSAGRETEKAFF
TRBJ1-1 | TRBV14 | CASSRETGAPEASF
TRBJ2-3 | TRBV12-3/TRBV12-4 | CASSLGGGTSTDTQYF
TRBJ1-2 | TRBV20-1 | CSARVSTGLDGYTF